The 9 T cell receptor beta chains given below trace back to one sample, sequenced in a study of cytomegalovirus exposure and HLA in healthy donors listed by TCRdb under 2017. The receptor library was made with the immunoSEQ multiplex PCR assay. For the multiplex PCR, a mixture combining 60 forward primers for TCR Vbeta segments and 13 reverse primers for TCR Jbeta segments was used. Entries here come from immuneACCESS through TCRdb and include only in-frame sequences with V and J called. Some clones fail to appear in such tables; in the studies checked, an unresolved V gene covers under half of the shortfall, and the cause of the remainder is unknown. In all, the sample holds tens of thousands of clones, and over 75% of those were seen once. Over 8.5% of the sample belongs to the ten largest clones. Sample: PBMCs. Every receptor here comes from a female donor in good health and CMV-seronegative.

The chain has TRBV2 and TRBJ1-5, with 9 bases fitting TRBD1. J was trimmed by 8 bases and V by 7 bases; bases with no gene match: 6. CDR3 length equals 13 residues. Looked up from germline, CDR1 is SNHLY and CDR2 is FYNNEI. CDR3: CASTSDRGKPQHF. Written as DNA, the CDR3 is TGTGCCAGCACTTCGGACAGGGGCAAGCCCCAGCATTTT.

The gene calls are TRBV30 and TRBJ2-7, with D tentatively TRBD1 (6 bases). Germline CDR1 and CDR2: GTSNPN and SVGIG (reference sequence). Deletions cut 4 bases from V and 5 bases from J, with 12 bases between. This CDR3 contains 12 residues. The CDR3 DNA follows: TGTGCCTGGACAAAAAACAGGGACGAGCAGTACTTC. It yields the protein CAWTKNRDEQYF.

The chain couples TRBV19 to TRBJ2-1; the D gene is possibly TRBD2 (7 bases). V was clipped by 7 bases and J by 5 bases, with 12 bases between them. The length of the CDR3 is 13 residues. Germline V gene lookup returns CDR1 LNHDA and CDR2 SQIVND (reference sequence). The CDR3 region is CASTKGGHNEQFF. CDR3 DNA: TGTGCCAGTACCAAGGGGGGGCACAATGAGCAGTTCTTC.

The CDR3 sequence: CASSQREGRMDRPLHF. Written as DNA, the CDR3 is TGTGCCAGCAGCCAACGGGAGGGACGCATGGATAGGCCCCTCCACTTT. The chain uses TRBV7-9 and TRBJ1-6; TRBD1 is a possible D gene (5 bases). Trimming cost V 5 bases and J 13 bases, with 24 bases left between them. The CDR3 length is 16 residues. Per germline, CDR1 SEHNR and CDR2 FQNEAQ (reference sequence). Filled out from reference TRBV7-9 and TRBJ1-6, the complete variable domain reads DTGVSQNPRHKITKRGQNVTFRCDPISEHNRLYWYRQTLGQGPEFLTYFQNEAQLEKSRLLSDRFSAERPKGSFSTLEIQRTEQGDSAMYLCASSQREGRMDRPLHFGNGTRLTVT.

The rearrangement uses TRBV5-1 and TRBJ1-1; D is unclear. Germline V gene sequence: CDR1 SGHRS, CDR2 YFSETQ. The V end lost 5 bases, the J end lost 0 bases, and 14 bases lay between the germline ends. CDR3 length: 15 amino acids. CDR3: CASSLTGRLNTEAFF. CDR3 coding DNA: TGCGCCAGCAGTCTTACCGGGAGGCTGAACACTGAAGCTTTCTTT.

The chain has TRBV4-3 and TRBJ1-6; the D is unclear. This CDR3 is built from 14 residues. Per germline, CDR1 LGHNA and CDR2 YSLEER. The V and J ends lost 1 base and 6 bases respectively, with 7 bases between them. The CDR3 sequence is CASSQAHLNSPLHF. The CDR3 region has the DNA TGCGCCAGCAGCCAAGCACACCTTAATTCACCCCTCCACTTT.

The chain is built from TRBV6-1 and TRBJ2-1; tentative D call: TRBD1 (5 bases). The V end was cut by 4 bases, the J end by 5 bases, with 9 bases between. Per germline, CDR1 MNHNS and CDR2 SASEGT. CDR3 length: 13 amino acids. CDR3: CASSVARDNEQFF. The CDR3 region has the DNA TGTGCCAGCAGTGTGGCCAGGGACAATGAGCAGTTCTTC.

This rearrangement joins TRBV19 to TRBJ1-2; unclear D gene. V lost 6 bases and J lost 4, with 15 bases in between. Germline V gene data show CDR1 as LNHDA and CDR2 as SQIVND (reference sequence). This CDR3 contains 14 residues. Written as DNA, the CDR3 is TGTGCCAGTAGCCAGGTCGGGGTGGCCTATGGCTACACCTTC. As protein: CASSQVGVAYGYTF.

The chain links TRBV13 to TRBJ2-1; 9 positions match TRBD2. Unmatched junction bases numbered 1, after V lost 0 bases and J lost 1 base. The length of the CDR3 is 16 residues. Germline V CDR1 and CDR2: PRHDT, FYEKMQ (reference sequence). This CDR3 reads CASSLGLAGSYNEQFF. DNA of the CDR3: TGTGCCAGCAGCTTAGGCCTAGCGGGGTCCTACAATGAGCAGTTCTTC.